This T cell receptor beta chain was retrieved from a study of TIL therapy for anti-PD-1-resistant metastatic lung cancer. The overall study: Progressing patients received lymphodepletion, expanded TIL infusion and IL-2. Tumors carried a median about 1.6 non-synonymous mutations per megabase. Study-wide points: The cohort had more treatment-naive, never-smoker and oncogene-addicted patients than typical.

The libraries were made with immunoSEQ v3. This table comes from immunoSEQ multiplex PCR, and its TCRdb copy is limited to in-frame clones, with some not included. The sample gives about 60,000 clones, 87% of which show up once; 2.6% is in the top ten. Time point noted: pre-treatment sample, taken before nivolumab and TIL therapy. The CDR3 spans 15 residues. CDR1 is SNHLY and CDR2 is FYNNEI in the germline V gene. V lost 4 bases and J lost 4; bases outside the gene matches: 6. This clone was detected only a few times. The antigen is not known. The chain carries TRBV2 and TRBJ1-2; 10 positions match TRBD1. This clonotype originated in a person between 25 and 79 years old with non-small cell lung cancer. The sequences come from blood, collected at baseline. The DNA of the CDR3 is TGTGCCAGCAGTGCCTCGACAGGGGGCTTCTATGGCTACACCTTC. Protein product: CASSASTGGFYGYTF.